Listed below are T cell receptor beta chains from one sample, sequenced in a study of T cell responses to AZD1222 COVID-19 vaccine. The method was immunoSEQ multiplex PCR; TCRdb's version includes in-frame clones alone and lacks a portion of them. The sample has roughly 80,000 clones, about nine tenths seen once. The material sequenced was peripheral blood, taken on day 0 of AZD1222 vaccination. These receptors were collected from an adult in good health. CDR3s include the opening cysteine and the closing phenylalanine or tryptophan. A D gene is named only where the DNA matches it firmly. Not all rows give a size; the values are once, few, many and, for expanded clones, a class.

CDR3nt,CDR3aa,v_gene,j_gene,abundance,d_gene
TGTGCCAGCAGCTTAGCTCGGGGGACTGCCTACAATGAGCAGTTCTTC,CASSLARGTAYNEQFF,TRBV7-2,TRBJ2-1,NA,NA
TGCGCCAGCAGCGTGTCCCCCGGGTCTAATTCACCCCTCCACTTT,CASSVSPGSNSPLHF,TRBV4-3,TRBJ1-6,NA,NA
TGTGCCAGCATTCGGGGAAGGCGGAACCTTAGCACAGATACGCAGTATTTT,CASIRGRRNLSTDTQYF,TRBV2,TRBJ2-3,NA,NA
TGTGCCAGCAGCTTGGTAGGGGTTGACGGGGAGCTGTTTTTT,CASSLVGVDGELFF,TRBV5-6,TRBJ2-2,NA,NA
TGTGCCAGCAGCACTGAGACAGGGTTCTCTGGAAACACCATATATTTT,CASSTETGFSGNTIYF,TRBV5-6,TRBJ1-3,NA,TRBD1
TGCGCCAGCAGTTCCGGACTAGCGGGGGGGTTGAGGACAGATACGCAGTATTTT,CASSSGLAGGLRTDTQYF,TRBV10-2,TRBJ2-3,NA,TRBD2
TGTGCCAGCAACCGGGCGGGATACTACGAGCAGTACTTC,CASNRAGYYEQYF,TRBV27,TRBJ2-7,NA,NA
TGTGCCAGCAGTGATCCGGCCCCGCGGCCCGCCCAGCATTTT,CASSDPAPRPAQHF,TRBV6-1,TRBJ1-5,NA,NA
TGTGCCAGCAGCTTGGTGGCAGTAAATGAAAAACTGTTTTTT,CASSLVAVNEKLFF,TRBV5-6,TRBJ1-4,NA,NA
TGTGCCAGCAGCCAGTCCGGGACAGGGGGGGTTGAAGCTTTCTTT,CASSQSGTGGVEAFF,TRBV4-2,TRBJ1-1,NA,TRBD1
TGCGCCAGCAGCTCCAGAGACCCGAGCTCTGGAAACACCATATATTTT,CASSSRDPSSGNTIYF,TRBV5-1,TRBJ1-3,NA,NA
TGTGCCAGCAGTTCTCAGGGGGCCAATCAGCCCCAGCATTTT,CASSSQGANQPQHF,TRBV2,TRBJ1-5,NA,TRBD1
TGTGCCACAAAAACGGGGAACACTGAAGCTTTCTTT,CATKTGNTEAFF,TRBV27,TRBJ1-1,NA,NA
TGTGCCTGGAGTGTACTCCTCTCCTACAATGAGCAGTTCTTC,CAWSVLLSYNEQFF,TRBV30,TRBJ2-1,NA,NA
TGTGCCACCAGTGATCTTCCTGGACAGGGGATCGGCAATGAGCAGTTCTTC,CATSDLPGQGIGNEQFF,TRBV24-1,TRBJ2-1,NA,TRBD1
TGTGCCAGCAGTGTGGACAGAAAAGAGACCCAGTACTTC,CASSVDRKETQYF,TRBV2,TRBJ2-5,NA,NA
TGTGCCAGCAAGTACGGAGCGGGATCCTACAATGAGCAGTTCTTC,CASKYGAGSYNEQFF,TRBV6-5,TRBJ2-1,once,TRBD2
TGTGCCAGCAGTTACCCAGGTCGGTCTGGAAACACCATATATTTT,CASSYPGRSGNTIYF,TRBV6-5,TRBJ1-3,once,NA
TGTGCCAGCAGCCCGTCGACTAGCGGGAGTCGGGAGCTGTTTTTT,CASSPSTSGSRELFF,TRBV7-8,TRBJ2-2,NA,TRBD2
TGCGCCAGCAGCTCCTCAATAGGGTTAGGAAACACCATATATTTT,CASSSSIGLGNTIYF,TRBV5-1,TRBJ1-3,NA,NA
TGCGCCAGCAGCTTCTTACCCACGACAGGGTGGGGAACTGAAGCTTTCTTT,CASSFLPTTGWGTEAFF,TRBV5-1,TRBJ1-1,NA,TRBD1
TGTGCCTGGAGGAGGGGGGGGCGCCGCTATGGCTACACCTTC,CAWRRGGRRYGYTF,TRBV30,TRBJ1-2,NA,NA
TGTGCCAGCAGTCCGCTCCAGTCGGGCGGACCCTATGGCTACACCTTC,CASSPLQSGGPYGYTF,TRBV28,TRBJ1-2,NA,NA
TGTGCCAGCAGCCACGGGGCCCCCGGCGCAGAGACCCAGTACTTC,CASSHGAPGAETQYF,TRBV3-1/TRBV3-2,TRBJ2-5,NA,NA
TGCGCCAGCAGCTTGGCGGCCCTTCAGAACACTGAAGCTTTCTTT,CASSLAALQNTEAFF,TRBV5-1,TRBJ1-1,NA,NA
TGTGCCAGCAGTGAAATTTTGGGCACAGATACGCAGTATTTT,CASSEILGTDTQYF,TRBV2,TRBJ2-3,NA,NA
TGCGCCAGCAGCTTGTTACTCGGGGCTGAAGCTTTCTTT,CASSLLLGAEAFF,TRBV5-1,TRBJ1-1,NA,NA
TGCGCCAGCCAAAGGACAGGGGCTGAATACGAGCAGTACTTC,CASQRTGAEYEQYF,TRBV5-1,TRBJ2-7,NA,TRBD1
TGTGCCAGCAGCAGACGGTTCATGAACACTGAAGCTTTCTTT,CASSRRFMNTEAFF,TRBV5-4,TRBJ1-1,NA,NA
TGTGCCAGCAGTGACTCGAAGGGACACCCCAATGAGCAGTTCTTC,CASSDSKGHPNEQFF,TRBV6-4,TRBJ2-1,NA,NA
TGTGCCAGCAGCGCCCCGACTAGCTCAGATACGCAGTATTTT,CASSAPTSSDTQYF,TRBV2,TRBJ2-3,NA,TRBD2
TGTGCCAGCACGGGGGGACCCAGGGGGGAGCAGTACTTC,CASTGGPRGEQYF,TRBV27,TRBJ2-7,NA,NA